This T cell receptor (beta chain) was sequenced in a study of blood T cell repertoires in COVID-19. About the study: Samples taken during acute and convalescent COVID-19 were collected in the United States, Italy and Spain.

Produced via immunoSEQ multiplex PCR; TCRdb's table is partial and in-frame only. The table includes roughly 39,000 clones, over 75% detected once. Germline CDR1 is MNHEY and CDR2 is SVGAGI. Trimming cost V 0 bases and J 8 bases, with 16 bases left between them. This CDR3 has 15 amino acids. This clone was observed a single time. This chain links TRBV6-5 with TRBJ1-2; D is perhaps TRBD1 (5 bases). The source is a young man with active or convalescent COVID-19. Sequencing input: peripheral blood. The CDR3 sequence is CASSYSPGGAAGYTF. CDR3 DNA: TGTGCCAGCAGTTACTCCCCTGGAGGGGCGGCCGGCTACACCTTC.